These 14 T cell receptor beta chains were all obtained from the same sample, sequenced in a study of CDR3 diversity in severe acne. Each CDR3 protein is one row after TCRdb ran MiXCR on the PCR reads. The sample holds about 100,000 distinct CDR3 sequences, 51% seen once. Specimen: blood. All receptors derive from a male donor with acne.

V gene TRBV29-1 combines with J gene TRBJ1-2; TRBD1 agrees at 7 bases. The germline CDR1 and CDR2 sequences are SQVTM and ANQGSEA. The CDR3 has 14 amino acids. Unmatched junction bases numbered 12, after V lost 6 bases and J lost 5 bases. CDR3 protein: CSVGPIDREYGYTF. The CDR3, as DNA: TGCAGCGTCGGACCCATCGACAGGGAGTATGGCTACACCTTC.

The chain uses TRBV5-1 and TRBJ2-1; 10 bases are shared with TRBD2. The germline V gene has CDR1 SGHRS and CDR2 YFSETQ. The trim removed 4 bases at V and 8 bases at J, leaving 9 bases unmatched. There are 15 residues in the CDR3. The chain's CDR3 is CASSTAGGRGYEQFF. The CDR3, as DNA: TGCGCCAGCAGCACAGCGGGAGGGAGGGGGTATGAGCAGTTCTTC. Full variable domain (outside the CDR3, taken from reference TRBV5-1 and TRBJ2-1): KAGVTQTPRYLIKTRGQQVTLSCSPISGHRSVSWYQQTPGQGLQFLFEYFSETQRNKGNFPGRFSGRQFSNSRSEMNVSTLELGDSALYLCASSTAGGRGYEQFFGPGTRLTVL.

The chain is built from TRBV6-1 and TRBJ1-5; D perhaps matches TRBD1 (6 bases). Germline values: CDR1 MNHNS, CDR2 SASEGT. This CDR3 comprises 15 residues. Trimming pared 8 bases from V and 0 bases from J, leaving 14 bases between. The CDR3 nucleotides read TGTGCCAGCCGGCAAGGGGGATATAGCAATCAGCCCCAGCATTTT. It is translated as CASRQGGYSNQPQHF.

This clonotype was observed a handful of times. The chain is built from TRBV11-2 and TRBJ1-1, with a possible D match to TRBD1 (5 bases). The germline gives CDR1 SGHAT, CDR2 FQNNGV. Trimming removed 1 base from V and 4 bases from J, with 10 bases in between. The CDR3 totals 14 residues. The CDR3 DNA sequence: TGTGCCAGCAGCTTAGGGGGGTGGGTCACTGAAGCTTTCTTT. Translated: CASSLGGWVTEAFF.

This clonotype has a single count. The rearrangement links TRBV19 to TRBJ2-7, with 13 bases identical to TRBD2. With 9 bases clipped from V and 3 bases from J, the junction kept 8 bases outside the gene matches. The CDR3 extends over 15 amino acids. Looked up from germline, CDR1 is LNHDA and CDR2 is SQIVND (reference sequence). The CDR3 reads CASVGLAGDFYEQYF. In DNA, the CDR3 is TGTGCCAGCGTAGGACTAGCGGGAGACTTCTACGAGCAGTACTTC. The full variable domain, with the rest looked up from reference TRBV19 and TRBJ2-7, is DGGITQSPKYLFRKEGQNVTLSCEQNLNHDAMYWYRQDPGQGLRLIYYSQIVNDFQKGDIAEGYSVSREKKESFPLTVTSAQKNPTAFYLCASVGLAGDFYEQYFGPGTRLTVT.

This clonotype has only a few counts. It may be a read error: a sequence one base away is much more abundant. The V and J genes are TRBV5-4 and TRBJ2-3; D is uncertain. Germline CDR1 and CDR2: SGHNT and YYREEE (reference sequence). The CDR3 totals 12 residues. The CDR3 loop reads CAGSLRRDTQYF. CDR3 coding DNA: TGTGCCGGCAGCTTGCGCCGGGATACGCAGTATTTT.

This clonotype is medium-sized within its sample. The rearrangement uses TRBV19 and TRBJ2-3; no reliable D call. Trimming shortened V by 8 bases and J by 0 bases, and 9 bases separated the two germline ends. In germline, CDR1 is LNHDA, CDR2 SQIVND (reference sequence). The CDR3 consists of 13 residues. The CDR3 DNA reads TGTGCCAGTCGCGAATTTAGCACAGATACGCAGTATTTT. This sequence encodes CASREFSTDTQYF.

J is TRBJ2-7 and V is TRBV27, with 12 bases lining up with TRBD2. With 4 bases clipped from V and 1 base from J, the junction kept 5 bases outside the gene matches. The CDR3 contains 16 residues. Germline lookup yields CDR1 MNHEY and CDR2 SMNVEV (reference sequence). The CDR3 reads CASSSPGLAGSYEQYF. Here the CDR3 DNA reads TGTGCCAGCAGTTCACCGGGACTAGCGGGTTCCTACGAGCAGTACTTC.

This clonotype has ten or more counts. The CDR3 reads CASSQDLGGAGGETQYF. The CDR3 DNA reads TGCGCCAGCAGCCAAGACCTGGGAGGAGCGGGAGGAGAGACCCAGTACTTC. This chain uses TRBV4-3 with TRBJ2-5; 9 nucleotides align to TRBD2. The germline V gene encodes CDR1 LGHNA and CDR2 YSLEER. V lost 0 bases to trimming and J lost 4 bases; unmatched junction nucleotides: 9. The CDR3 length is 17 residues.

This clonotype has at least ten counts. The chain couples TRBV20-1 to TRBJ1-5; 11 nucleotides agree with TRBD1. CDR3 size: 15 residues. The germline V gene has CDR1 DFQATT and CDR2 SNEGSKA (reference sequence). V was pared by 6 bases and J by 3 bases, with 7 bases of the junction left unmatched. The CDR3 sequence is CSATGTGGLNQPQHF. The CDR3 DNA follows: TGCAGTGCGACCGGGACAGGGGGTCTCAATCAGCCCCAGCATTTT.

The chain recombines TRBV29-1 with TRBJ2-7; D perhaps matches TRBD1 (7 bases). The germline gives CDR1 SQVTM, CDR2 ANQGSEA. The CDR3 spans 14 residues. V lost 7 bases to trimming and J lost 0 bases, with 16 bases between them. The CDR3 DNA is TGCAGCGGGAGAAGCAGGGGGGACTCCTACGAGCAGTACTTC. Its protein product is CSGRSRGDSYEQYF.

This clonotype has more than one count but fewer than ten. The chain employs TRBV4-2 and TRBJ2-3; 9 bases map to TRBD2. The CDR3 covers 15 residues. Germline trimming cut 1 base from V and 4 bases from J; bases unmatched to any gene: 3. Germline-derived CDR1 and CDR2 are LGHNA and YNFKEQ. The CDR3 protein is CASSQVAGEADTQYF. CDR3 DNA: TGTGCCAGCAGCCAAGTAGCGGGGGAGGCAGATACGCAGTATTTT.

This clonotype was counted only a few times. The V call is TRBV27, the J call TRBJ1-4; 7 bases match TRBD1. Germline V lookup: CDR1 MNHEY, CDR2 SMNVEV (reference sequence). The CDR3 has 14 amino acids. The junction had 2 bases not matched to a gene; V was cut back by 0 bases and J by 7 bases. CDR3 in amino acids: CASSLSGTVEKLFF. The CDR3 nucleotides read TGTGCCAGCAGTTTATCAGGGACAGTTGAAAAACTGTTTTTT. The full variable domain, its missing parts supplied by reference TRBV27 and TRBJ1-4, is EAQVTQNPRYLITVTGKKLTVTCSQNMNHEYMSWYRQDPGLGLRQIYYSMNVEVTDKGDVPEGYKVSRKEKRNFPLILESPSPNQTSLYFCASSLSGTVEKLFFGSGTQLSVL.

The genes are TRBV7-9 and TRBJ2-3, with 9 bases fitting TRBD2. Unmatched junction bases numbered 9, after V lost 0 bases and J lost 2 bases. CDR3 length: 18 residues. The germline V gene encodes CDR1 SEHNR and CDR2 FQNEAQ (reference sequence). CDR3 bases: TGTGCCAGCAGCTTAGCGCACAAGACTAGCGGAGACACAGATACGCAGTATTTT. This translates into CASSLAHKTSGDTDTQYF.